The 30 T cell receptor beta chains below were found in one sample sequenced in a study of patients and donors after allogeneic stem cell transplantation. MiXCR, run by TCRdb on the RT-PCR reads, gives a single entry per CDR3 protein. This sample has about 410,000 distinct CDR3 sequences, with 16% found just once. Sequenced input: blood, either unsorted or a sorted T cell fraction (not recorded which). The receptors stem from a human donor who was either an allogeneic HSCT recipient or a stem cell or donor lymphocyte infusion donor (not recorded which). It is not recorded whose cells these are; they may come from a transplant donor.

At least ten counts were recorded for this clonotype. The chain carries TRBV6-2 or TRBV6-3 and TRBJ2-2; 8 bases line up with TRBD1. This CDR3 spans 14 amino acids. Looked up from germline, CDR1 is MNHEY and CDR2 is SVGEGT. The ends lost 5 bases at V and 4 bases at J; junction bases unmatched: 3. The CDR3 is CASSRTGSTGELFF. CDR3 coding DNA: TGTGCCAGCAGTCGGACAGGGTCCACCGGGGAGCTGTTTTTT.

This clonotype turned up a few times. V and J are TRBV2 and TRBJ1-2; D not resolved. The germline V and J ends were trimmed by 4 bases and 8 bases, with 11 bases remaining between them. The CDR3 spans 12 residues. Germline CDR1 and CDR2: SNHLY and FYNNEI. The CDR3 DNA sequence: TGTGCCAGCAGTGTCATGGAGATAGGCTACACCTTC. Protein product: CASSVMEIGYTF. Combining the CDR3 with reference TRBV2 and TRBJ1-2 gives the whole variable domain EPEVTQTPSHQVTQMGQEVILRCVPISNHLYFYWYRQILGQKVEFLVSFYNNEISEKSEIFDDQFSVERPDGSNFTLKIRSTKLEDSAMYFCASSVMEIGYTFGSGTRLTVV.

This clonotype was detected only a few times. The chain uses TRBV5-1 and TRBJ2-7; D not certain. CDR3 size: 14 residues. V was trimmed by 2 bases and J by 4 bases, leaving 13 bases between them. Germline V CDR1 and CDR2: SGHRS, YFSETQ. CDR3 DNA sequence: TGCGCCAGCAGCTTAGCCACACAGAGATACGAGCAGTACTTC. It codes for CASSLATQRYEQYF.

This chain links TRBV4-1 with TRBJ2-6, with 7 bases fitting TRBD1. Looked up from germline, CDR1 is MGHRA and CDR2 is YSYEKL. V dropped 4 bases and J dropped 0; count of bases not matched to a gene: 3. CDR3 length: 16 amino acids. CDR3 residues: CASSLTGNSGANVLTF. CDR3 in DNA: TGCGCCAGCAGCCTGACAGGGAACTCTGGGGCCAACGTCCTGACTTTC.

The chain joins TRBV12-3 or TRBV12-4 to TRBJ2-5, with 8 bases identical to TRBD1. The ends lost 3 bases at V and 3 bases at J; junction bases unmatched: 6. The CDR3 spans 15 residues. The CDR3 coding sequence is TGTGCCAGCAGTTTCCTCCAGGGGGCCAAAGAGACCCAGTACTTC. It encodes CASSFLQGAKETQYF.

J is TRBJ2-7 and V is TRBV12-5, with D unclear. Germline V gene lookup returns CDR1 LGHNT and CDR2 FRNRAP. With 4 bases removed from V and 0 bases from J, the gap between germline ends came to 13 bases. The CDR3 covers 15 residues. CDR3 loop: CASGSEAAYSYEQYF. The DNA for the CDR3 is TGTGCTAGTGGTTCCGAGGCGGCATACTCCTACGAGCAGTACTTC.

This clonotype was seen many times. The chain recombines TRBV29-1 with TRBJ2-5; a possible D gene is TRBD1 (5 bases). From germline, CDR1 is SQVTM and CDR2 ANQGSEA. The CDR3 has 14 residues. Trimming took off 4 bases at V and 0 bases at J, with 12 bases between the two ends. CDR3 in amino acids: CSVVFSRDQETQYF. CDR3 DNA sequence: TGCAGCGTTGTATTCAGCAGGGACCAAGAGACCCAGTACTTC.

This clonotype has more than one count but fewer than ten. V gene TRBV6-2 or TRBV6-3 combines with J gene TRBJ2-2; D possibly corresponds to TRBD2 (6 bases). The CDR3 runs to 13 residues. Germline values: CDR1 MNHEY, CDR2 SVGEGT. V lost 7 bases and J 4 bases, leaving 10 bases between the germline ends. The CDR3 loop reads CASTGTFTGELFF. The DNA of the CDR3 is TGTGCCAGCACCGGGACTTTCACCGGGGAGCTGTTTTTT.

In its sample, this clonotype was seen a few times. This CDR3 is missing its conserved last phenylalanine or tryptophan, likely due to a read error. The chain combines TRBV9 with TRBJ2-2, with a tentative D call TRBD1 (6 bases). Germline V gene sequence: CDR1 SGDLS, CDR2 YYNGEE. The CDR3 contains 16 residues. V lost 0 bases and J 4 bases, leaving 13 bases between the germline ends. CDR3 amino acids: CASSVGTGTFTGELFL. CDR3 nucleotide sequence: TGTGCCAGCAGCGTAGGGACCGGGACATTCACCGGGGAGCTGTTTCTT.

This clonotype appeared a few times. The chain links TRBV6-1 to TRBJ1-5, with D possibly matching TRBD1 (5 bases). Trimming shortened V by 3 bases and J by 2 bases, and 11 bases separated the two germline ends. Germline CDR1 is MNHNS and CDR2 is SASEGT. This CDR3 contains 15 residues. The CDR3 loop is CASSDRVFGNQPQHF. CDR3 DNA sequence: TGTGCCAGCAGTGACAGGGTCTTCGGCAATCAGCCCCAGCATTTT.

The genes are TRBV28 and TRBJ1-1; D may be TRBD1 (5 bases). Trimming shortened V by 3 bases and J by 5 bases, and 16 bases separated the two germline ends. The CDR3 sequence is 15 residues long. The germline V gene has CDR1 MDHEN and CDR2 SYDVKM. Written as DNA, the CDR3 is TGTGCCAGCAGTTTCTCCAGGGATGGATGGACTGAAGCTTTCTTT. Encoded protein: CASSFSRDGWTEAFF.

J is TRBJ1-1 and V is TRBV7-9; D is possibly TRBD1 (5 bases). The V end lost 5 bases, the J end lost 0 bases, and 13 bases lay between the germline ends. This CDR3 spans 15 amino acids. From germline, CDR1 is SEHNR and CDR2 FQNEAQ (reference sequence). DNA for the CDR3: TGTGCCAGCAGCCTCCTTGGGGGGATGAACACTGAAGCTTTCTTT. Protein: CASSLLGGMNTEAFF.

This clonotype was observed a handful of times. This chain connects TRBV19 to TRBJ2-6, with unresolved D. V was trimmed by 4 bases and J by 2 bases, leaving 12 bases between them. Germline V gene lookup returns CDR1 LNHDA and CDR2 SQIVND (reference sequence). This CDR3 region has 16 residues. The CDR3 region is CASSTLSEPGANVLTF. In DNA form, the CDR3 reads TGTGCCAGTAGTACACTATCGGAGCCTGGGGCCAACGTCCTGACTTTC.

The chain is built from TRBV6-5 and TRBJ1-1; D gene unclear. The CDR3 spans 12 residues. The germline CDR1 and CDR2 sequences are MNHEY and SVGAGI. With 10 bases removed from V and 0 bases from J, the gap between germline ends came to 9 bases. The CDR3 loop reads CATGRMNTEAFF. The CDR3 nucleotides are TGTGCCACCGGACGGATGAACACTGAAGCTTTCTTT.

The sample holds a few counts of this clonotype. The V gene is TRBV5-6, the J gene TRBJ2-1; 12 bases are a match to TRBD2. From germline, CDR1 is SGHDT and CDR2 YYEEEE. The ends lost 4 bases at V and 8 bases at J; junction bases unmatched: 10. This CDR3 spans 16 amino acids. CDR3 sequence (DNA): TGTGCCAGCAGCGACCCGGGACTAGCGGGTAGGGATGAGCAGTTCTTC. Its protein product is CASSDPGLAGRDEQFF.

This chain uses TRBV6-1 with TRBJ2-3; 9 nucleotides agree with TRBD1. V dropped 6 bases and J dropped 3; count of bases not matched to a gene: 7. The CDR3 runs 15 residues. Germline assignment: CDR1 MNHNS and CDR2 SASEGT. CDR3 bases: TGTGCCAGCAGCCCGGGACAGGGTTATACAGATACGCAGTATTTT. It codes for CASSPGQGYTDTQYF.

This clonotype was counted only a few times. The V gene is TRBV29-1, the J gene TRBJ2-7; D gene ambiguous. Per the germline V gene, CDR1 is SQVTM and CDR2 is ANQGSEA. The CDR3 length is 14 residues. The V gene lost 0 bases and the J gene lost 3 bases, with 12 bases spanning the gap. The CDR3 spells CSVEDRRGNYEQYF. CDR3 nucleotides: TGCAGCGTTGAAGATCGTAGAGGAAACTACGAGCAGTACTTC.

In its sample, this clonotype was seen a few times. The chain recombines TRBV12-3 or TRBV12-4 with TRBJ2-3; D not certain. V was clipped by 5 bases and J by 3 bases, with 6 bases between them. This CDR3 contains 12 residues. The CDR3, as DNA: TGTGCCAGCAGTGGATTTACAGATACGCAGTATTTT. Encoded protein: CASSGFTDTQYF.

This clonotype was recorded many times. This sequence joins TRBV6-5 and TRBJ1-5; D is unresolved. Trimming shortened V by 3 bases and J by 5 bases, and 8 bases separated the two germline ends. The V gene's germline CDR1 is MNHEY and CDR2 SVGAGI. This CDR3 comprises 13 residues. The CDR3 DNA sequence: TGTGCCAGCAGTTATGGGCGGTATCAGCCCCAGCATTTT. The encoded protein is CASSYGRYQPQHF.

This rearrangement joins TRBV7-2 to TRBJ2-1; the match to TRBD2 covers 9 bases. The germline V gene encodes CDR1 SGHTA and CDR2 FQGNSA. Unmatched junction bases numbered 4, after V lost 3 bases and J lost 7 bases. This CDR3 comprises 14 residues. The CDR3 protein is CASSLASGANEQFF. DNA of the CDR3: TGTGCCAGCAGCTTGGCTAGCGGGGCAAATGAGCAGTTCTTC.

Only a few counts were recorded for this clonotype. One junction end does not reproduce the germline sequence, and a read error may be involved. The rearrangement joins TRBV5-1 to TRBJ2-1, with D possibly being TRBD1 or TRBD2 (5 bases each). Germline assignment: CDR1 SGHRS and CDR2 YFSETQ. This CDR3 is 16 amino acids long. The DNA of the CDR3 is TGCGCCAGCAGCTCCCAGGGACCAACGGGTGGCAATGAACAGTTCTTC. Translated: CASSSQGPTGGNEQFF.

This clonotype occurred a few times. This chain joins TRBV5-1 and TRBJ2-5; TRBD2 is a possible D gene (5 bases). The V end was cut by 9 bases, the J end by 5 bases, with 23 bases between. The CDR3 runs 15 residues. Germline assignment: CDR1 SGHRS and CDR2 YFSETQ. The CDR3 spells CATRSDWTIQETQYF. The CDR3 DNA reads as TGCGCCACAAGATCGGACTGGACGATTCAGGAGACCCAGTACTTC.

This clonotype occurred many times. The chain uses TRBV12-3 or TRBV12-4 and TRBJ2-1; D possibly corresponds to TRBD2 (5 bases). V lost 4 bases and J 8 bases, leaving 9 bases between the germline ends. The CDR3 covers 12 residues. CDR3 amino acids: CASSSSPHEQFF. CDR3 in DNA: TGTGCCAGCAGTTCTAGCCCCCATGAGCAGTTCTTC.

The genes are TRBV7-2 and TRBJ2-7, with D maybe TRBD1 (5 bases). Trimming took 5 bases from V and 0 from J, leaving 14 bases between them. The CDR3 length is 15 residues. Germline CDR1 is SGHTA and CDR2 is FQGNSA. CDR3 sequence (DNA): TGTGCCAGCAGCCAGGTTTCAGGGCCCTCCTACGAGCAGTACTTC. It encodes CASSQVSGPSYEQYF.

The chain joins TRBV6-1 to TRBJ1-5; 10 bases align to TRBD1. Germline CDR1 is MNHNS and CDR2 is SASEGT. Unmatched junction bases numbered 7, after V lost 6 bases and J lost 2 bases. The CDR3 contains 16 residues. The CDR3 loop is CASRSPGTGGNQPQHF. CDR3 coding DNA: TGTGCCAGCAGGAGTCCCGGGACAGGGGGCAATCAGCCCCAGCATTTT.

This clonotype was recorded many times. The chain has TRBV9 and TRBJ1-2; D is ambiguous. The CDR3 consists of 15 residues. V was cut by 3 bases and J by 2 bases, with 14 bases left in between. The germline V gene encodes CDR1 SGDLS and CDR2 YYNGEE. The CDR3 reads CASSAHLRRNYGYTF. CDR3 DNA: TGTGCCAGCAGCGCCCACCTCCGGCGCAACTATGGCTACACCTTC.

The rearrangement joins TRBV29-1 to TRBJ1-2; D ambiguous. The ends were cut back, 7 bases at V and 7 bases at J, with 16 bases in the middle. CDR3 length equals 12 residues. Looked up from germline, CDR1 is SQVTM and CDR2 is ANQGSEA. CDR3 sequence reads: CSAQRSAAGYTF. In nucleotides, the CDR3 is TGCAGCGCTCAACGGTCGGCAGCTGGCTACACCTTC.

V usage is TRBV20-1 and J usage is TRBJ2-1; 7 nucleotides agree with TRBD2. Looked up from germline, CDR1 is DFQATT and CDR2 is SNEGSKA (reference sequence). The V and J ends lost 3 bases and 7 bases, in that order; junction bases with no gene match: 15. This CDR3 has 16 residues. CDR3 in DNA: TGCAGTGCTAGGCGGACGATAGTCAGGGAGGGAAATGAGCAGTTCTTC. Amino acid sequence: CSARRTIVREGNEQFF.

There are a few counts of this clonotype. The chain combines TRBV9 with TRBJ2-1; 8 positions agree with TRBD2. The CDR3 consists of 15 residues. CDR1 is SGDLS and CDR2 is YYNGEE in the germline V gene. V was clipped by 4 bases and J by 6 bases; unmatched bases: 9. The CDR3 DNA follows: TGTGCCAGCAGCTCCGGGGGGGCCTACCCCAATGAGCAGTTCTTC. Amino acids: CASSSGGAYPNEQFF.

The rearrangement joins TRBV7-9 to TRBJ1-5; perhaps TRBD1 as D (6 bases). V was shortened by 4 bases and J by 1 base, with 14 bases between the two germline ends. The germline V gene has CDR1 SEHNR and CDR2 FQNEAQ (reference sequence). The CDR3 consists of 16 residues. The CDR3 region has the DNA TGTGCCAGCAGCTCGTCTGGACAGAGGAGCAATCAGCCCCAGCATTTT. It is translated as CASSSSGQRSNQPQHF.